The 16 T cell receptor beta chains presented below share a single source sample, sequenced in a study of CD8 T cells in ankylosing spondylitis. TCRdb reanalysed the 5' RACE reads using MiXCR and keeps one entry per CDR3 protein. The table lists about 320,000 distinct CDR3 sequences, 11% of them singletons, with 9.1% in the top ten. Sequencing was done on a sample of blood, either unsorted or a sorted T cell fraction (not recorded which). These receptors were obtained from a female donor with ankylosing spondylitis or in good health (not recorded which).

The table lists this clonotype with many counts. V gene TRBV19 combines with J gene TRBJ1-1; D possibly corresponds to TRBD1 (5 bases). Trimming removed 5 bases from V and 5 bases from J, with 12 bases in between. The length of the CDR3 is 13 residues. Germline CDR1 reads LNHDA; CDR2 reads SQIVND (reference sequence). DNA for the CDR3: TGTGCCAGTAGTGATGGGGCGCGTACTGAAGCTTTCTTT. This sequence encodes CASSDGARTEAFF.

This clonotype was seen ten or more times. The gene calls are TRBV16 and TRBJ2-1; TRBD2 agrees at 10 bases. The CDR3 consists of 15 residues. V was pared by 3 bases and J by 5 bases, with 4 bases of the junction left unmatched. The germline gives CDR1 KGHSY, CDR2 FQNENV. The CDR3 nucleotides are TGTGCCAGCAGCCACGGACTAGCGGCCAACAATGAGCAGTTCTTC. This codes for CASSHGLAANNEQFF.

This clonotype was detected many times. The chain joins TRBV10-2 to TRBJ1-2; 12 nucleotides match TRBD1. This CDR3 contains 14 residues. Germline CDR1 reads WSHSY; CDR2 reads SAAADI. Trimming at V came to 5 bases and at J to 7 bases, leaving 5 bases not matched to a gene. The CDR3 sequence is CASSPGQGAGGYTF. The CDR3 DNA sequence: TGCGCCAGCAGTCCGGGACAGGGGGCTGGTGGCTACACCTTC.

This clonotype was seen a handful of times. The CDR3 reads CASSYSKDRRYSPLHF. In DNA, the CDR3 is TGTGCCAGCAGTTACTCGAAGGACAGGAGATATTCACCCCTCCACTTT. V is TRBV6-5 and J is TRBJ1-6; 7 bases align to TRBD1. V lost 0 bases and J lost 8; bases outside the gene matches: 7. The germline V gene encodes CDR1 MNHEY and CDR2 SVGAGI. The CDR3 consists of 16 residues.

This clonotype was counted a few times. The rearrangement uses TRBV6-1 and TRBJ2-2, with 9 bases identical to TRBD1. V dropped 6 bases and J dropped 1; count of bases not matched to a gene: 9. This CDR3 has 17 residues. Germline V gene data show CDR1 as MNHNS and CDR2 as SASEGT. For the CDR3, the DNA is TGTGCCAGCAGCCCCCCTGCGGGACAGGGGAACACCGGGGAGCTGTTTTTT. It specifies CASSPPAGQGNTGELFF.

A few counts support this clonotype. The chain's CDR3 is CASSPPMRVGPRGRPGANVLTF. CDR3 sequence (DNA): TGTGCCAGCTCACCACCAATGAGAGTGGGACCCAGGGGGAGACCTGGGGCCAACGTCCTGACTTTC. This chain connects TRBV18 to TRBJ2-6; TRBD1 matches at 7 bases. This CDR3 has 22 residues. With V trimmed by 0 bases and J by 2 bases, 19 bases remained unmatched. CDR1 and CDR2 from the germline V gene are KGHSH and LQKENI.

This clonotype occurred many times. The chain couples TRBV4-2 to TRBJ1-6; D might be TRBD1 (5 bases). Per the germline V gene, CDR1 is LGHNA and CDR2 is YNFKEQ. The CDR3 is 13 amino acids. V lost 0 bases and J 9 bases, leaving 6 bases between the germline ends. This CDR3 is CASSQDQGSPLHF. The CDR3 DNA is TGTGCCAGCAGCCAAGACCAGGGTTCACCCCTCCACTTT.

This clonotype was detected only a few times. This chain links TRBV3-1 with TRBJ1-4, with 7 bases aligning to TRBD1. Looked up from germline, CDR1 is LGHDT and CDR2 is YNNKEL (reference sequence). This CDR3 comprises 16 residues. Trimming removed 1 base from V and 5 bases from J; junction bases left unmatched: 7. The CDR3 DNA reads as TGTGCCAGCAGCCAAGGTTTTTCAGGGGGGAATGAAAAACTGTTTTTT. This codes for CASSQGFSGGNEKLFF. Using reference TRBV3-1 and TRBJ1-4 for the parts outside the CDR3, the full variable domain is DTAVSQTPKYLVTQMGNDKSIKCEQNLGHDTMYWYKQDSKKFLKIMFSYNNKELIINETVPNRFSPKSPDKAHLNLHINSLELGDSAVYFCASSQGFSGGNEKLFFGSGTQLSVL.

There are many counts of this clonotype. The chain combines TRBV5-6 with TRBJ2-7; 7 nucleotides match TRBD1. The ends lost 0 bases at V and 6 bases at J; junction bases unmatched: 3. Germline CDR1 and CDR2: SGHDT and YYEEEE. CDR3 length: 13 residues. CDR3 sequence (DNA): TGTGCCAGCAGCTTGGACAGGGGTTCCGAGCAGTACTTC. Its translation: CASSLDRGSEQYF. The full variable domain, its missing parts supplied by reference TRBV5-6 and TRBJ2-7, is DAGVTQSPTHLIKTRGQQVTLRCSPKSGHDTVSWYQQALGQGPQFIFQYYEEEERQRGNFPDRFSGHQFPNYSSELNVNALLLGDSALYLCASSLDRGSEQYFGPGTRLTVT.

This clonotype was seen repeatedly, ten times or more. V is TRBV20-1 and J is TRBJ2-7, with 9 bases lining up with TRBD1. The germline V gene encodes CDR1 DFQATT and CDR2 SNEGSKA (reference sequence). The CDR3 has 14 amino acids. Losses at the gene ends were 3 bases for V and 4 bases for J; bases not matched to a gene: 7. The CDR3 reads CSARRDRVGYEQYF. The CDR3 region has the DNA TGCAGTGCTAGGAGGGACAGGGTAGGGTACGAGCAGTACTTC.

This clonotype showed up many times. The chain couples TRBV20-1 to TRBJ1-6; the D is unclear. The CDR3 runs to 17 residues. CDR1 is DFQATT and CDR2 is SNEGSKA in the germline V gene (reference sequence). Trimming pared 0 bases from V and 0 bases from J, leaving 12 bases between. Here the CDR3 reads CSARDLAESSYNSPLHF. CDR3 DNA: TGCAGTGCTAGAGATCTGGCGGAAAGCTCCTATAATTCACCCCTCCACTTT.

This clonotype has at least ten counts. This chain uses TRBV7-6 with TRBJ1-6; 7 bases agree with TRBD1. Germline values: CDR1 SGHVS, CDR2 FNYEAQ. V was clipped by 4 bases and J by 8 bases; unmatched bases: 8. The CDR3 is made up of 15 amino acids. Here the CDR3 reads CASSSRQGDHSPLHF. Here the CDR3 DNA reads TGTGCCAGCAGCTCAAGACAGGGCGATCATTCACCCCTCCACTTT.

This clonotype has at least ten counts. The chain carries TRBV20-1 and TRBJ2-7, with TRBD1 as a possible D gene (5 bases). Trimming left V 5 bases short and J 5 bases short, with 13 bases between. The CDR3 totals 12 residues. The V gene's germline CDR1 is DFQATT and CDR2 SNEGSKA (reference sequence). CDR3 DNA: TGCAGTGCTCCAGGGAAGGTCGACGAGCAGTACTTC. It codes for CSAPGKVDEQYF.

This clonotype was detected many times. The chain uses TRBV6-5 and TRBJ2-3; D ambiguous. Trimming removed 2 bases at V and 2 bases at J, with 8 bases between. Germline V gene data show CDR1 as MNHEY and CDR2 as SVGAGI. The CDR3 extends over 14 amino acids. CDR3 bases: TGTGCCAGCAGTTACGGCACCTTCACAGATACGCAGTATTTT. It is translated as CASSYGTFTDTQYF.

The rearrangement joins TRBV5-1 to TRBJ1-4, with 7 bases identical to TRBD1. The CDR3 totals 18 residues. The germline V gene has CDR1 SGHRS and CDR2 YFSETQ. V trimming: 3 bases; J trimming: 3 bases; junction bases outside the gene matches: 14. The CDR3, as DNA: TGCGCCAGCAGCTCCGGAGGGGCAGGGGGAGAGTCTAATGAAAAACTGTTTTTT. The encoded protein is CASSSGGAGGESNEKLFF.

This clonotype was seen at least ten times. The CDR3 DNA sequence: TGTGCCAGCAGCTTAGGAGGGTGGCGGGACAATGAGCAGTTCTTC. Its protein is CASSLGGWRDNEQFF. V is TRBV7-2 and J is TRBJ2-1; TRBD2 is a possible D gene (5 bases). V shed 1 base and J shed 5 bases, with 12 bases lying between them. The CDR3 spans 15 residues. CDR1 SGHTA and CDR2 FQGNSA come from the germline V gene.